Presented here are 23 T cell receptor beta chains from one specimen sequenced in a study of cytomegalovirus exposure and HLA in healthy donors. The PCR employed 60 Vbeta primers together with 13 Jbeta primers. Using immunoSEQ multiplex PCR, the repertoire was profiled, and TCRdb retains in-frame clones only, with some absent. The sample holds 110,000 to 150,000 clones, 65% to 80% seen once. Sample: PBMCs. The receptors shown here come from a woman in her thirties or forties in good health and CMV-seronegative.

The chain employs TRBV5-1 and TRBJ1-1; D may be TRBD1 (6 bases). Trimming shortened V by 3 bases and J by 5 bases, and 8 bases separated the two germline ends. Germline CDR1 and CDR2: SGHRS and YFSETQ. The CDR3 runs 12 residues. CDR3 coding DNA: TGCGCCAGCAGCTCGACAGGAACTGAAGCTTTCTTT. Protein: CASSSTGTEAFF.

CDR3 DNA sequence: TGTGCCAGCTCACCAGACGGGGGGCGAGGTGAAAAACTGTTTTTT. This gives the protein CASSPDGGRGEKLFF. The gene calls are TRBV18 and TRBJ1-4, with D perhaps TRBD1 (6 bases). CDR1 and CDR2 from the germline V gene are KGHSH and LQKENI. V lost 2 bases, J lost 7 bases, and 14 bases lay in between. CDR3 length equals 15 residues.

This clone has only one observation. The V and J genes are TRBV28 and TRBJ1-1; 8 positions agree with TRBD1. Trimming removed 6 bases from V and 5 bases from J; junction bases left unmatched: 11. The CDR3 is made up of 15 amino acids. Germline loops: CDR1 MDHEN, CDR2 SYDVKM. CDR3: CASRHQGASGTEAFF. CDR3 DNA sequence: TGTGCCAGCAGGCATCAGGGGGCGAGTGGTACTGAAGCTTTCTTT.

The CDR3 loop is CASSPAPEGGELFF. As DNA, the CDR3 is TGTGCCAGCAGCCCAGCCCCAGAGGGCGGGGAGCTGTTTTTT. The gene calls are TRBV5-4 and TRBJ2-2, with a tentative D call TRBD2 (5 bases). This CDR3 is built from 14 residues. Germline loops: CDR1 SGHNT, CDR2 YYREEE (reference sequence). V was pared by 4 bases and J by 7 bases, with 14 bases between.

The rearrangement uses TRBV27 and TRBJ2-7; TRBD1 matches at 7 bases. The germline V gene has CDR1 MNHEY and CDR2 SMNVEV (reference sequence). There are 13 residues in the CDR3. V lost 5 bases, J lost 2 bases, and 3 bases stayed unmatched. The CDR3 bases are TGTGCCAGCAGTCCAGGGACAGCCTACGAGCAGTACTTC. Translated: CASSPGTAYEQYF.

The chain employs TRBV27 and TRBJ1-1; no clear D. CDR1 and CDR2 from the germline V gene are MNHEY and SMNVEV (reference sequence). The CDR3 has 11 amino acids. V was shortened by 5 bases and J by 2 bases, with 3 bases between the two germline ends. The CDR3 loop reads CASSRNTEAFF. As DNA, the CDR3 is TGTGCCAGCAGTCGTAACACTGAAGCTTTCTTT.

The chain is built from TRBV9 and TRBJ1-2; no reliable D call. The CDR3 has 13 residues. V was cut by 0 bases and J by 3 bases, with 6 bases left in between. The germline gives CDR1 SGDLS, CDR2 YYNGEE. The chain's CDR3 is CASSVDPDYGYTF. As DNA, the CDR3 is TGTGCCAGCAGCGTAGATCCAGACTATGGCTACACCTTC.

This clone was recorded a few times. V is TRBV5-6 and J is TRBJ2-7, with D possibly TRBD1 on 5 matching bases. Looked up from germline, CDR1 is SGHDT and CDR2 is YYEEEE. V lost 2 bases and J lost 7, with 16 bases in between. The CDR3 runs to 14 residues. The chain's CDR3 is CASSLNRGAAEQYF. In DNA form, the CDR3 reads TGTGCCAGCAGCTTAAATCGTGGGGCAGCTGAGCAGTACTTC.

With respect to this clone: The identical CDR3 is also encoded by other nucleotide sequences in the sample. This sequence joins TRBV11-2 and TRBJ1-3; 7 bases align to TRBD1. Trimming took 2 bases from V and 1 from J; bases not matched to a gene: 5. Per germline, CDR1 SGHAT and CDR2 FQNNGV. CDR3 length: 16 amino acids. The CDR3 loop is CASSLRQGGSGNTIYF. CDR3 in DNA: TGTGCCAGCAGCTTAAGACAGGGTGGTTCTGGAAACACCATATATTTT.

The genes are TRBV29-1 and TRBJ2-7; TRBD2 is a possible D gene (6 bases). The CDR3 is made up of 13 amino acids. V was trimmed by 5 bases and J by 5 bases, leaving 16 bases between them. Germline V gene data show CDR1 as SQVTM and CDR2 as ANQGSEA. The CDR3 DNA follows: TGCAGCGTTTCCGGGGCCGGGGGTGACGAGCAGTACTTC. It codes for CSVSGAGGDEQYF.

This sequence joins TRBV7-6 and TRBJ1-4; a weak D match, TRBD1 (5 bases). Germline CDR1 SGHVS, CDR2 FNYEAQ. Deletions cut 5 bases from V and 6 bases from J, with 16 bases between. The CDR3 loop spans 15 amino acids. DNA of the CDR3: TGTGCCAGCAGCCCCGGGGGGAGCCCTTATGAAAAACTGTTTTTT. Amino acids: CASSPGGSPYEKLFF.

CDR3 region: CASIPPTGVAGKYEQYF. Written as DNA, the CDR3 is TGTGCCAGCATACCCCCGACGGGGGTAGCGGGGAAATACGAGCAGTACTTC. The V and J genes are TRBV27 and TRBJ2-7; 8 positions agree with TRBD2. V dropped 7 bases and J dropped 4; count of bases not matched to a gene: 18. CDR1 is MNHEY, CDR2 SMNVEV, per germline (reference sequence). This CDR3 has 17 residues.

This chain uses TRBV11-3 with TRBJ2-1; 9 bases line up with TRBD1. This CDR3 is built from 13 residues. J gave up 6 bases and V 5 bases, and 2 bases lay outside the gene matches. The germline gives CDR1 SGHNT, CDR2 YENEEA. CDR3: CASSEDRGNEQFF. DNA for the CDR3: TGTGCCAGCAGCGAGGACAGGGGCAATGAGCAGTTCTTC.

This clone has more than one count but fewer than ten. The CDR3 is CASSVALAGPSYEQFF. The CDR3 DNA is TGTGCCAGCAGCGTAGCTTTGGCGGGTCCTAGCTATGAGCAGTTCTTC. This rearrangement joins TRBV9 to TRBJ2-1; TRBD2 might be the D (5 bases). The CDR3 is 16 amino acids. The germline V gene has CDR1 SGDLS and CDR2 YYNGEE. V lost 0 bases and J lost 8, with 18 bases in between.

CDR3 DNA: TGTGCCACCAACGAGAACAGGGGGCTTAACTATGGCTACACCTTC. Its translation is CATNENRGLNYGYTF. The rearrangement joins TRBV15 to TRBJ1-2, with TRBD1 identical over 9 bases. CDR3 length equals 15 residues. V dropped 7 bases and J dropped 1; count of bases not matched to a gene: 7. Per the germline V gene, CDR1 is LNHNV and CDR2 is YYDKDF (reference sequence). The whole variable domain, remainder taken from reference TRBV15 and TRBJ1-2, is DAMVIQNPRYQVTQFGKPVTLSCSQTLNHNVMYWYQQKSSQAPKLLFHYYDKDFNNEADTPDNFQSRRPNTSFCFLDIRSPGLGDTAMYLCATNENRGLNYGYTFGSGTRLTVV.

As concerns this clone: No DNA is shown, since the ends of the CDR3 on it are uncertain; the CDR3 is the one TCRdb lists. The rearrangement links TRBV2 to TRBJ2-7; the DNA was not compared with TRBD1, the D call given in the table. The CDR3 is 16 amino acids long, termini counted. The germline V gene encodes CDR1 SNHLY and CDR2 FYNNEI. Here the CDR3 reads CASSEFGRGIFYEQHF.

The CDR3 nucleotides read TGTGCCAGCAGTGAAGTGGTGCGGGGACGGAACTATGGCTACACCTTC. This translates into CASSEVVRGRNYGYTF. The chain links TRBV6-1 to TRBJ1-2; maybe TRBD1 (5 bases). The CDR3 length is 16 residues. V was cut by 1 base and J by 2 bases, with 14 bases left in between. Germline-derived CDR1 and CDR2 are MNHNS and SASEGT.

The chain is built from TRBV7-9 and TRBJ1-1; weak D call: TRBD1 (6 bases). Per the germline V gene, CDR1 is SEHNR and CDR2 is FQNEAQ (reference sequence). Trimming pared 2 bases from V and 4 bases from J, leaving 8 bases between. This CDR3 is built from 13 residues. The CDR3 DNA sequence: TGTGCCAGCAGCTTACCAGGGGTCACTGAAGCTTTCTTT. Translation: CASSLPGVTEAFF.

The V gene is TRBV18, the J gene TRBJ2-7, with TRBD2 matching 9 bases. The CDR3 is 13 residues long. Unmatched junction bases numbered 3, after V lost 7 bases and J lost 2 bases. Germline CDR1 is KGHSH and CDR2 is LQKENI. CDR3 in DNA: TGTGCCAGCTTAGCGGGGGCAACCTACGAGCAGTACTTC. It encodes CASLAGATYEQYF.

CDR3 coding DNA: TGTGCCAGCAGCCAAGCTCCCTCGAACTACGAGCAGTACTTC. Amino acid sequence: CASSQAPSNYEQYF. The V gene is TRBV7-9, the J gene TRBJ2-7, with D uncertain. The germline CDR1 and CDR2 sequences are SEHNR and FQNEAQ (reference sequence). With 5 bases removed from V and 3 bases from J, the gap between germline ends came to 14 bases. The CDR3 is 14 residues long.

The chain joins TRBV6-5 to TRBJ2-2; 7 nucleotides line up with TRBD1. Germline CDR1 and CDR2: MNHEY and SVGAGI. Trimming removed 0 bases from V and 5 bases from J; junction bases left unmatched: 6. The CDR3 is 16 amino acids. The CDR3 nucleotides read TGTGCCAGCAGTTACTCACCTACAGGGGTGACCGGGGAGCTGTTTTTT. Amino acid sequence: CASSYSPTGVTGELFF.

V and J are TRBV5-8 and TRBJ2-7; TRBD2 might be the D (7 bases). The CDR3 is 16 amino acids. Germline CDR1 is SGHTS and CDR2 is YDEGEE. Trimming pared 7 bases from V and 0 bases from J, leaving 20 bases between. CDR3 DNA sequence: TGTGCCAGCGGAAGGGGGGGGAGAGGGGACTCCTACGAGCAGTACTTC. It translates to CASGRGGRGDSYEQYF.

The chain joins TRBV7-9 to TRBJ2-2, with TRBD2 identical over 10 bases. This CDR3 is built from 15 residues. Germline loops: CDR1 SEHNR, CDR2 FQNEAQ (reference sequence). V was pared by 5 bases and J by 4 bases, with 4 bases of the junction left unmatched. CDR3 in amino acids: CASSGIAGGTGELFF. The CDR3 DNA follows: TGTGCCAGCAGCGGCATAGCGGGGGGCACCGGGGAGCTGTTTTTT.